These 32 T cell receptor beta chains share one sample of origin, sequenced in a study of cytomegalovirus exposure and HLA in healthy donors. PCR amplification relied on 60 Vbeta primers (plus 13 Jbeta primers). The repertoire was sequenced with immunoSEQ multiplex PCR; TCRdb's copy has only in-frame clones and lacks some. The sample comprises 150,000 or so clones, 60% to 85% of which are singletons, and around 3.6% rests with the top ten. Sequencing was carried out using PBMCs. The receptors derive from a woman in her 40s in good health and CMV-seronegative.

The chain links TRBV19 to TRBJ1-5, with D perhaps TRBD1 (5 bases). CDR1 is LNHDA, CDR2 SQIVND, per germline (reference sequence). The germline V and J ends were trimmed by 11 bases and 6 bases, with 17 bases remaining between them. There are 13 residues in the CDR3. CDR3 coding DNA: TGTGCCGGCGGTCCCCGGGGGGGTCAGCCCCAGCATTTT. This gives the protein CAGGPRGGQPQHF. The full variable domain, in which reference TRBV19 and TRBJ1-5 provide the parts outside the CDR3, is DGGITQSPKYLFRKEGQNVTLSCEQNLNHDAMYWYRQDPGQGLRLIYYSQIVNDFQKGDIAEGYSVSREKKESFPLTVTSAQKNPTAFYLCAGGPRGGQPQHFGDGTRLSIL.

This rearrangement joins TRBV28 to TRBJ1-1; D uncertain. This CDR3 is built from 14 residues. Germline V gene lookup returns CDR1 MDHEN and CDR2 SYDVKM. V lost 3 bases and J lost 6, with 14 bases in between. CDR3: CASSFASYLAEAFF. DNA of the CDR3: TGTGCCAGCAGTTTCGCGTCCTATTTGGCTGAAGCTTTCTTT.

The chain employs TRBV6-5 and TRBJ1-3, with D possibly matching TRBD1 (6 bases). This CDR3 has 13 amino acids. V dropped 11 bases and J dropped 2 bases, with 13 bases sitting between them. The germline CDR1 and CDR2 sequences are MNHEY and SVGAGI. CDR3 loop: CAVGGDAGNTIYF. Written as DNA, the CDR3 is TGTGCCGTAGGGGGGGACGCTGGAAACACCATATATTTT.

CDR3 nucleotides: TGTGCCAGCCTGGGAGGCTATGGCTACACCTTC. Translating gives CASLGGYGYTF. V is TRBV6-5 and J is TRBJ1-2; D is undetermined. The CDR3 sequence is 11 residues long. The germline CDR1 and CDR2 sequences are MNHEY and SVGAGI. V shed 8 bases and J shed 4 bases, with 8 bases lying between them.

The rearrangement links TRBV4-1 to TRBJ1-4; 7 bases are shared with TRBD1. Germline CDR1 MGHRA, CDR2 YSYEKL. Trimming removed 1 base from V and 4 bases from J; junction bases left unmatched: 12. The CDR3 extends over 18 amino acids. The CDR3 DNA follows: TGCGCCAGCAGCCAAGGTGGGCTTCGGCCAGGGGGTAATGAAAAACTGTTTTTT. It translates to CASSQGGLRPGGNEKLFF.

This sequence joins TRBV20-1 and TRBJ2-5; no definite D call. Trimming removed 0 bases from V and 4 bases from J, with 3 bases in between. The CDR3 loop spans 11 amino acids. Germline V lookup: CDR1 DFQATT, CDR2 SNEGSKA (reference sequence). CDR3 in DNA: TGCAGTGCTAGAGATCGAGAGACCCAGTACTTC. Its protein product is CSARDRETQYF.

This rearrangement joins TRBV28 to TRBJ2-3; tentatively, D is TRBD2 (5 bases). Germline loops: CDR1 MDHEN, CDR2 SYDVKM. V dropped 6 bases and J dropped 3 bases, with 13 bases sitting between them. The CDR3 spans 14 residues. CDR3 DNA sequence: TGTGCCAGCAGCACCACGGAGGATACAGATACGCAGTATTTT. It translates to CASSTTEDTDTQYF.

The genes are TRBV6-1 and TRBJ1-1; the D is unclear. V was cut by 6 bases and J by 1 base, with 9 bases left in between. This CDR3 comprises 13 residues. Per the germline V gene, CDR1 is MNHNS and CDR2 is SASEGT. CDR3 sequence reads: CASREEWNTEAFF. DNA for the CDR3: TGTGCCAGCAGGGAGGAGTGGAACACTGAAGCTTTCTTT.

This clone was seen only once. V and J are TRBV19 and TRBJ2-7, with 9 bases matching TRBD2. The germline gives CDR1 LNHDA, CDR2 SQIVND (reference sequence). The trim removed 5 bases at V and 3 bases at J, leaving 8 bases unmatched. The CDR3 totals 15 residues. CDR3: CASSLRLAENYEQYF. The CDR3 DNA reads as TGTGCCAGTAGTCTTCGACTAGCGGAGAACTACGAGCAGTACTTC.

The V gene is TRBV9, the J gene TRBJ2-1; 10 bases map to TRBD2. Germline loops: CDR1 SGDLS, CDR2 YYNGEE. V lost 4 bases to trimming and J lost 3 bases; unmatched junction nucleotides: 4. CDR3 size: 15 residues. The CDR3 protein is CASSPRTSGYNEQFF. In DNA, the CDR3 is TGTGCCAGCAGCCCCCGGACTAGCGGCTACAATGAGCAGTTCTTC.

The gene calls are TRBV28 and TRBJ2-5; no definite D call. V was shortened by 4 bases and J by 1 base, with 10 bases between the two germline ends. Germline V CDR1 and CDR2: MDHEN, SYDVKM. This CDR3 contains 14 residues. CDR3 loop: CASSSAVPQETQYF. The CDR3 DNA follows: TGTGCCAGCAGTTCTGCGGTTCCCCAAGAGACCCAGTACTTC.

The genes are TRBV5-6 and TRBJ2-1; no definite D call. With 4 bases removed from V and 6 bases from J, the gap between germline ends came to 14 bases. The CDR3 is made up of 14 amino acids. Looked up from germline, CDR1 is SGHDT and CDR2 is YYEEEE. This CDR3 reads CASSPLQWPNEQFF. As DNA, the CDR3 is TGTGCCAGCAGCCCCCTCCAATGGCCCAATGAGCAGTTCTTC.

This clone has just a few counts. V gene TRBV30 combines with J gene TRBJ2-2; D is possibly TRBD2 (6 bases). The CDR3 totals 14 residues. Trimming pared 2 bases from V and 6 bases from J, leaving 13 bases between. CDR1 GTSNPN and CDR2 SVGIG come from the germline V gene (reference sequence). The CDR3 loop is CAWSRRASAGELFF. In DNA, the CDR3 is TGTGCCTGGAGTCGGAGGGCTTCGGCCGGGGAGCTGTTTTTT.

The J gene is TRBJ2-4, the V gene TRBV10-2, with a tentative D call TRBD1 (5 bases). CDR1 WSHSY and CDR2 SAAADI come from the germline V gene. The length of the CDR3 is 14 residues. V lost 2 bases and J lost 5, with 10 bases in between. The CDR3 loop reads CASSETTDQNIQYF. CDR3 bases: TGCGCCAGCAGTGAGACGACAGACCAAAACATTCAGTACTTC.

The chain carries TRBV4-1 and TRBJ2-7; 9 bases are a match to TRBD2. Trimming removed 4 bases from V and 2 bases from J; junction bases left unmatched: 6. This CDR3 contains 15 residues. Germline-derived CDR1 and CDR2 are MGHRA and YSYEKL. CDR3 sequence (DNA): TGCGCCAGCAGCCCCCCGGCGGGAGGGCCCTACGAGCAGTACTTC. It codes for CASSPPAGGPYEQYF.

CDR3 sequence: CASTMDRGLYEQYF. As DNA, the CDR3 is TGTGCCAGCACCATGGACAGGGGGCTCTACGAGCAGTACTTC. The gene calls are TRBV7-8 and TRBJ2-7, with 11 bases that match TRBD1. V lost 7 bases to trimming and J lost 3 bases; unmatched junction nucleotides: 5. Per the germline V gene, CDR1 is SGHVS and CDR2 is FQNEAQ. The CDR3 loop spans 14 amino acids.

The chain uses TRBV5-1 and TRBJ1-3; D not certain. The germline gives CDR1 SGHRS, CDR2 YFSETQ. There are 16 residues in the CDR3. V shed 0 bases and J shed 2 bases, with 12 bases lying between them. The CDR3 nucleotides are TGCGCCAGCAGCTTGGCCCCAGGTTCCCCTGGAAACACCATATATTTT. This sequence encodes CASSLAPGSPGNTIYF.

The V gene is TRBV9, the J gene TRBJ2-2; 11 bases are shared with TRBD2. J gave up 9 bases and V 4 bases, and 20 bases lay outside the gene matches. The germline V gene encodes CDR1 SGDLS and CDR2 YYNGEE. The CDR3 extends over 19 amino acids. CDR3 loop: CASSPFRSVGLAGGWELFF. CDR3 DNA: TGTGCCAGCAGCCCCTTTAGGTCGGTGGGGCTAGCGGGAGGCTGGGAGCTGTTTTTT.

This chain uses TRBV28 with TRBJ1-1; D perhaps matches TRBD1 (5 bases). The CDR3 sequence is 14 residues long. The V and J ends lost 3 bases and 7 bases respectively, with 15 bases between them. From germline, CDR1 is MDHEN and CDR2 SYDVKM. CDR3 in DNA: TGTGCCAGCAGTTTTAGTTGGGGGGGAGGTGAAGCTTTCTTT. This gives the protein CASSFSWGGGEAFF.

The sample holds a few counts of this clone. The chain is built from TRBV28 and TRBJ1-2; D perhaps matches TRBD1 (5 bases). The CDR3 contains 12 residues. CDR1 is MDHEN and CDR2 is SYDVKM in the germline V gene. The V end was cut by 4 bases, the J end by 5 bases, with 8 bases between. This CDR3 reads CASSWGLYGYTF. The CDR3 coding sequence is TGTGCCAGCAGTTGGGGACTGTATGGCTACACCTTC.

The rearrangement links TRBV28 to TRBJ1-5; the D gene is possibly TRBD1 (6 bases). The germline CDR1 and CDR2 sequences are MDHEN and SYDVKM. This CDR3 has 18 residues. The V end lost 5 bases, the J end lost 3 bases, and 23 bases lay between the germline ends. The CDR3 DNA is TGTGCCAGCAGTGGCAGGGGCCGTGATTCAATGGACAATCAGCCCCAGCATTTT. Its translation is CASSGRGRDSMDNQPQHF.

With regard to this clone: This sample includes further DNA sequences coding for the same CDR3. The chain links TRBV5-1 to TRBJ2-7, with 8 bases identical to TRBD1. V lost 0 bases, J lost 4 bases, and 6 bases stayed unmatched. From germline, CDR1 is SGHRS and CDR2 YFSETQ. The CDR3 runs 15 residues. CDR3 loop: CASSLAGQGLYEQYF. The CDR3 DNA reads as TGCGCCAGCAGCTTGGCCGGACAGGGTTTGTACGAGCAGTACTTC.

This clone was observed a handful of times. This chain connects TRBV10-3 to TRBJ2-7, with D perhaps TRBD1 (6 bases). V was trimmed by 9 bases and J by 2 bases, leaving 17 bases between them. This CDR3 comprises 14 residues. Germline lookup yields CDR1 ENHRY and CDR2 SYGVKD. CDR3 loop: CAMASGEGPYEQYF. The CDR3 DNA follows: TGTGCCATGGCCTCAGGGGAAGGACCCTACGAGCAGTACTTC.

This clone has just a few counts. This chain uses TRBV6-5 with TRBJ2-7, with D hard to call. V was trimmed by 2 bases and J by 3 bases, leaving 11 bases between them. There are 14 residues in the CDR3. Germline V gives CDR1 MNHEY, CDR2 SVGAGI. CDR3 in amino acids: CASSYSYDNYEQYF. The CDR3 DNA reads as TGTGCCAGCAGTTACAGCTACGACAACTACGAGCAGTACTTC.

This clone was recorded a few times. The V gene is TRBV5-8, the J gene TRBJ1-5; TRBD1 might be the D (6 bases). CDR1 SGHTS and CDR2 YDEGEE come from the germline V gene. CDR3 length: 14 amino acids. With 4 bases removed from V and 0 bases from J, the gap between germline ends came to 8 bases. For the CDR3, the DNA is TGTGCCAGCAGCCGACAGGATAGCAATCAGCCCCAGCATTTT. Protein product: CASSRQDSNQPQHF.

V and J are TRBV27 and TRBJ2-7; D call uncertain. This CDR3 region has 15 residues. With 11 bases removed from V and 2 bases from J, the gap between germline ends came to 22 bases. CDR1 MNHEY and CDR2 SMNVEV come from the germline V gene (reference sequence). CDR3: CAAKPRNPPTYEQYF. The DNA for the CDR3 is TGTGCCGCCAAGCCCCGAAACCCCCCCACCTACGAGCAGTACTTC.

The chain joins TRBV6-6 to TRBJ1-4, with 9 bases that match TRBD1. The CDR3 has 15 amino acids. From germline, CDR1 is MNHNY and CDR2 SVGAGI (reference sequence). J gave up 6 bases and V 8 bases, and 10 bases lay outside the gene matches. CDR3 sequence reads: CASYETGGAYEKLFF. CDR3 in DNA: TGTGCCAGCTATGAAACAGGGGGCGCCTATGAAAAACTGTTTTTT.

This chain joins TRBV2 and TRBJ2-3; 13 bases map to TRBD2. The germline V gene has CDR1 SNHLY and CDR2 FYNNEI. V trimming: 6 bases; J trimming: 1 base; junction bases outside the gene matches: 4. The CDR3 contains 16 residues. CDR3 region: CASRGGTSGGTDTQYF. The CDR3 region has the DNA TGTGCCAGCAGGGGGGGGACTAGCGGGGGCACAGATACGCAGTATTTT.

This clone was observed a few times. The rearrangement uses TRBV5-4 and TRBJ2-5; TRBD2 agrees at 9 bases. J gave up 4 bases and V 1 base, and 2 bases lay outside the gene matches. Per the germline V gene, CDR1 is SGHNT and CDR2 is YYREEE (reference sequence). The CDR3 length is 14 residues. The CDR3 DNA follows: TGTGCCAGCAGCTTGCCAGCGGGAGGAGAGACCCAGTACTTC. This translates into CASSLPAGGETQYF.

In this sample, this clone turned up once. DNA of the CDR3: TGCAGCGTTGAGGCAGGGGATTATGGCTACACCTTC. Translation: CSVEAGDYGYTF. The rearrangement uses TRBV29-1 and TRBJ1-2, with TRBD1 as a possible D gene (6 bases). The V end was cut by 3 bases, the J end by 5 bases, with 10 bases between. The CDR3 spans 12 residues. Germline values: CDR1 SQVTM, CDR2 ANQGSEA.

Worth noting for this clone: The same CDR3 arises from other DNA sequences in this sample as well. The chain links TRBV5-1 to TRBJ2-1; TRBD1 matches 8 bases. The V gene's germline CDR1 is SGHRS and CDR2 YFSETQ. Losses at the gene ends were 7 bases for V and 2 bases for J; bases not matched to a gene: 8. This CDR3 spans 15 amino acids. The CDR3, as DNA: TGCGCCAGCTCCCTCAGGGGGCCCGCCTACAATGAGCAGTTCTTC. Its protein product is CASSLRGPAYNEQFF.

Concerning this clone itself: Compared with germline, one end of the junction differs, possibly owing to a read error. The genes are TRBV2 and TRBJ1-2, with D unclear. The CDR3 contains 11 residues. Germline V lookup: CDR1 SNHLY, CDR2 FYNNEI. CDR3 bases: TGTGCCAGCAGTGACCAAGCGAACCTTGACTTC. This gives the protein CASSDQANLDF.